The clone carrying this T cell receptor beta chain was seen ten or more times. Its matching antigen is unknown. This sample is drawn from a study of regulatory T cells in long-lasting Graves disease. Construction of TCR beta libraries relied on iRepertoire HTBI primers and on Arm-PCR targeting CDR3 regions. TCRdb ran MiXCR on the multiplex PCR reads and lists one entry per CDR3 protein. The sample consists of approximately 250,000 distinct CDR3 sequences, 18% of them appearing once. As to time point: newly diagnosed GD, antithyroid drugs for less than 3 months. PBMC-extracted RNA yielded the TCR library. Whole-study results and caveats: Public clonotype sharing was higher in persistent than newly diagnosed patients.

The CDR3 totals 14 residues. From germline, CDR1 is MNHEY and CDR2 SVGEGT. The V end was cut by 2 bases, the J end by 2 bases, with 10 bases between. The chain carries TRBV6-2 or TRBV6-3 and TRBJ2-7, with a possible D match to TRBD2 (7 bases). This material consisted of peripheral blood mononuclear cells (PBMCs), taken at new diagnosis, from a patient treated with antithyroid drugs. The receptor was derived from a female donor with Graves disease. CDR3 DNA: TGTGCCAGCAGTTACGGGGGGGCCGCCTACGAGCAGTACTTC. It specifies CASSYGGAAYEQYF.